These T cell receptor beta chains were read from a single sample in a study of metastatic and nonmetastatic thyroid tumors. TCRdb re-analyzed the PCR reads using MiXCR. The sample holds about 39,000 clones; approximately 19% are singletons and the top ten take about 18%. Sequenced sample: blood. The receptors shown here come from a female donor with papillary thyroid cancer or a benign thyroid nodule (not recorded which). Some clones in this sample may be carry-over from other donors' samples. Each CDR3 is given with its conserved first and last residue. The order of the fields is J gene, clone size, V gene, D gene, CDR3 protein, CDR3 DNA. A D gene is named only where the DNA matches it firmly. Rows may omit the clone size; those that give it use once, few, many or a size class.

j_gene: TRBJ1-2
abundance: many
v_gene: TRBV28
d_gene: TRBD1
CDR3aa: CASSYRGAGYTF
CDR3nt: TGTGCCAGCAGTTACAGGGGCGCTGGCTACACCTTC

j_gene: TRBJ2-7
abundance: many
v_gene: TRBV7-3
d_gene: NA
CDR3aa: CASSRARMESLGDEQYF
CDR3nt: TGTGCCAGCAGCCGCGCGCGGATGGAGTCTTTGGGAGACGAGCAGTACTTC

j_gene: TRBJ2-5
abundance: NA
v_gene: TRBV11-2
d_gene: TRBD2
CDR3aa: CASSLGIIGGRAGAETQYF
CDR3nt: TGTGCCAGCAGCTTAGGAATTATTGGCGGGAGGGCCGGAGCGGAGACCCAGTACTTC

j_gene: TRBJ2-2
abundance: NA
v_gene: TRBV11-3
d_gene: TRBD1
CDR3aa: CASSPGQGASTGELFF
CDR3nt: TGTGCCAGCAGCCCCGGCCAGGGGGCTAGCACCGGGGAGCTGTTTTTT

j_gene: TRBJ1-1
abundance: many
v_gene: TRBV15
d_gene: TRBD1
CDR3aa: CATSSAYTTGKNTEAFF
CDR3nt: TGTGCCACCAGCAGCGCATATACGACAGGGAAAAACACTGAAGCTTTCTTT

j_gene: TRBJ2-3
abundance: many
v_gene: TRBV2
d_gene: NA
CDR3aa: CASIASDTQYF
CDR3nt: TGTGCCAGCATTGCGTCAGATACGCAGTATTTT

j_gene: TRBJ1-1
abundance: many
v_gene: TRBV11-1
d_gene: NA
CDR3aa: CASSFFKRGFSVDTEAFF
CDR3nt: TGTGCCAGCAGCTTTTTTAAACGGGGATTCAGCGTCGACACTGAAGCTTTCTTT

j_gene: TRBJ2-1
abundance: medium-sized
v_gene: TRBV5-1
d_gene: NA
CDR3aa: CASSLGTSNEQFF
CDR3nt: TGCGCCAGCAGCCTTGGGACTTCCAATGAGCAGTTCTTC

j_gene: TRBJ2-7
abundance: many
v_gene: TRBV27
d_gene: NA
CDR3aa: CASSSPKGWQYF
CDR3nt: TGTGCCAGCAGTTCCCCCAAAGGTTGGCAGTACTTC

j_gene: TRBJ1-4
abundance: NA
v_gene: TRBV5-6
d_gene: NA
CDR3aa: CASSRGATNEKLFF
CDR3nt: TGTGCCAGCAGCCGAGGGGCCACTAATGAAAAACTGTTTTTT

j_gene: TRBJ2-3
abundance: many
v_gene: TRBV10-1
d_gene: NA
CDR3aa: CASSESRRDTQYF
CDR3nt: TGCGCCAGCAGTGAGTCGCGCAGAGATACGCAGTATTTT

j_gene: TRBJ2-1
abundance: many
v_gene: TRBV10-1
d_gene: TRBD1
CDR3aa: CAFRDRDYNEQFF
CDR3nt: TGCGCCTTCCGGGACAGGGACTACAATGAGCAGTTCTTC

j_gene: TRBJ2-3
abundance: NA
v_gene: TRBV4-1
d_gene: NA
CDR3aa: CASSQGIPLGDTQYF
CDR3nt: TGCGCCAGCAGCCAAGGAATCCCCCTAGGAGATACGCAGTATTTT

j_gene: TRBJ2-7
abundance: few
v_gene: TRBV6-1
d_gene: NA
CDR3aa: CASSFTTTPYEQYF
CDR3nt: TGTGCCAGCAGTTTTACGACTACCCCCTACGAGCAGTACTTC

j_gene: TRBJ2-6
abundance: many
v_gene: TRBV11-2
d_gene: TRBD1
CDR3aa: CASRTGQGVSGANVLTF
CDR3nt: TGTGCCAGCAGGACGGGACAGGGCGTTTCTGGGGCCAACGTCCTGACTTTC

j_gene: TRBJ2-5
abundance: many
v_gene: TRBV9
d_gene: NA
CDR3aa: CASSVGGSQETQYF
CDR3nt: TGTGCCAGCAGCGTAGGGGGGAGCCAAGAGACCCAGTACTTC

j_gene: TRBJ2-1
abundance: NA
v_gene: TRBV28
d_gene: TRBD2
CDR3aa: CASSSGTSADNEQFF
CDR3nt: TGTGCCAGCAGTTCCGGGACTAGCGCCGACAATGAGCAGTTCTTC

j_gene: TRBJ2-7
abundance: few
v_gene: TRBV2
d_gene: NA
CDR3aa: CASTDWRSYEQYF
CDR3nt: TGTGCCAGCACCGACTGGAGGAGCTACGAGCAGTACTTC

j_gene: TRBJ2-7
abundance: medium-sized
v_gene: TRBV19
d_gene: TRBD2
CDR3aa: CASRDLAGAYEQYF
CDR3nt: TGTGCCTCCCGCGACCTAGCGGGGGCCTACGAGCAGTACTTC

j_gene: TRBJ1-2
abundance: NA
v_gene: TRBV18
d_gene: NA
CDR3aa: CASSPTVGYGYTF
CDR3nt: TGTGCCAGCTCACCGACGGTCGGGTATGGCTACACCTTC

j_gene: TRBJ2-1
abundance: many
v_gene: TRBV11-1
d_gene: NA
CDR3aa: CASSWATGDEQFF
CDR3nt: TGTGCCAGCAGCTGGGCCACGGGGGACGAGCAGTTCTTC

j_gene: TRBJ1-2
abundance: many
v_gene: TRBV20-1
d_gene: TRBD1
CDR3aa: CSEGGGADGYTF
CDR3nt: TGCAGTGAAGGAGGGGGCGCGGATGGCTACACCTTC

j_gene: TRBJ1-4
abundance: many
v_gene: TRBV5-8
d_gene: TRBD1
CDR3aa: CASSLGPGQGNEKLFF
CDR3nt: TGTGCCAGCAGCTTGGGACCGGGACAGGGGAATGAAAAACTGTTTTTT

j_gene: TRBJ2-7
abundance: many
v_gene: TRBV11-2
d_gene: TRBD1
CDR3aa: CASSPEGTGIFRYEQYF
CDR3nt: TGTGCCAGCAGCCCTGAGGGGACAGGGATCTTTCGCTACGAGCAGTACTTC

j_gene: TRBJ1-2
abundance: many
v_gene: TRBV20-1
d_gene: TRBD1
CDR3aa: CSARTGTVSSGYTF
CDR3nt: TGCAGTGCTAGAACCGGGACAGTGAGTTCGGGCTACACCTTC

j_gene: TRBJ1-5
abundance: many
v_gene: TRBV30
d_gene: NA
CDR3aa: CATGGEFGNQPQHF
CDR3nt: TGTGCCACAGGCGGGGAATTCGGCAATCAGCCCCAGCATTTT

j_gene: TRBJ2-7
abundance: few
v_gene: TRBV27
d_gene: NA
CDR3aa: CASSLQADYYEQYF
CDR3nt: TGTGCCAGCAGTTTACAAGCGGACTACTACGAGCAGTACTTC

j_gene: TRBJ2-3
abundance: many
v_gene: TRBV12-3/TRBV12-4
d_gene: TRBD2
CDR3aa: CASSPSGSNTDTQYF
CDR3nt: TGTGCCAGCAGCCCTAGCGGGAGTAACACAGATACGCAGTATTTT

j_gene: TRBJ1-1
abundance: NA
v_gene: TRBV6-1
d_gene: NA
CDR3aa: CASSEAAGTEDSF
CDR3nt: TGTGCCAGCAGTGAAGCGGCAGGCACTGAAGATTCCTTT

j_gene: TRBJ1-4
abundance: many
v_gene: TRBV6-1
d_gene: TRBD1
CDR3aa: CASSEGQGNEKLFF
CDR3nt: TGTGCCAGCAGTGAGGGACAGGGGAATGAAAAACTGTTTTTT

j_gene: TRBJ1-5
abundance: few
v_gene: TRBV27
d_gene: NA
CDR3aa: CASSGVLKCQPQHF
CDR3nt: TGTGCCAGCAGTGGGGTACTGAAATGCCAGCCCCAGCATTTT

j_gene: TRBJ2-7
abundance: few
v_gene: TRBV6-1
d_gene: NA
CDR3aa: CASSRRDYEQYF
CDR3nt: TGTGCCAGCAGTCGACGGGACTACGAGCAGTACTTC

j_gene: TRBJ2-5
abundance: many
v_gene: TRBV20-1
d_gene: NA
CDR3aa: CSAAGRSFQETQYF
CDR3nt: TGCAGTGCTGCCGGCCGTAGTTTCCAAGAGACCCAGTACTTC

j_gene: TRBJ2-7
abundance: few
v_gene: TRBV12-3/TRBV12-4
d_gene: NA
CDR3aa: CASSLRQVAYEQYF
CDR3nt: TGTGCCAGCAGTTTAAGACAGGTTGCCTACGAGCAGTATTTC

j_gene: TRBJ2-3
abundance: NA
v_gene: TRBV3-1
d_gene: TRBD1
CDR3aa: CASSQGGTDPPTDTQYF
CDR3nt: TGTGCCAGCAGCCAAGGAGGGACAGATCCCCCCACAGATACGCAGTATTTT

j_gene: TRBJ1-4
abundance: many
v_gene: TRBV2
d_gene: NA
CDR3aa: CASRYNSATNEKLFF
CDR3nt: TGTGCCAGCAGGTATAACAGTGCAACTAATGAAAAACTGTTTTTT

j_gene: TRBJ1-2
abundance: NA
v_gene: TRBV6-5
d_gene: NA
CDR3aa: CASSYEARGVNGYTF
CDR3nt: TGTGCCAGCAGTTACGAGGCGAGGGGGGTGAATGGCTACACCTTC

j_gene: TRBJ2-3
abundance: NA
v_gene: TRBV11-3
d_gene: NA
CDR3aa: CASSSSSETGSSTDTQYF
CDR3nt: TGTGCCAGCAGCTCCAGCAGTGAGACGGGGTCTAGCACAGATACGCAGTATTTT

j_gene: TRBJ2-7
abundance: many
v_gene: TRBV20-1
d_gene: TRBD2
CDR3aa: CSARSSSGSYEQYF
CDR3nt: TGCAGTGCTAGGAGTTCTAGCGGATCCTACGAGCAGTACTTC

j_gene: TRBJ2-5
abundance: NA
v_gene: TRBV12-3/TRBV12-4
d_gene: TRBD2
CDR3aa: CANSSRGLAVGVQETQYF
CDR3nt: TGTGCCAACAGTTCCCGGGGACTAGCGGTAGGGGTGCAAGAGACCCAGTACTTC

j_gene: TRBJ1-2
abundance: NA
v_gene: TRBV5-8
d_gene: TRBD1
CDR3aa: CASSLNRGQDGYTF
CDR3nt: TGTGCCAGCAGCCTAAACAGGGGGCAAGATGGCTACACCTTC

j_gene: TRBJ2-5
abundance: many
v_gene: TRBV7-2
d_gene: TRBD1
CDR3aa: CASSPTGNPQETQYF
CDR3nt: TGTGCCAGCAGCCCGACAGGGAACCCCCAAGAGACCCAGTACTTC

j_gene: TRBJ1-4
abundance: NA
v_gene: TRBV20-1
d_gene: NA
CDR3aa: CSARDQSGTSTTNEKLFF
CDR3nt: TGCAGTGCTAGAGATCAATCGGGGACCTCTACAACTAATGAAAAACTGTTTTTT

j_gene: TRBJ2-2
abundance: many
v_gene: TRBV25-1
d_gene: NA
CDR3aa: CASSALDTHTGELFF
CDR3nt: TGTGCCAGCAGTGCTCTCGACACCCACACCGGGGAGCTGTTTTTT

j_gene: TRBJ2-7
abundance: NA
v_gene: TRBV28
d_gene: TRBD1
CDR3aa: CAITSIDRVYEQYF
CDR3nt: TGTGCCATCACCTCAATCGACAGGGTCTACGAGCAGTACTTC

j_gene: TRBJ2-3
abundance: many
v_gene: TRBV10-3
d_gene: NA
CDR3aa: CAIRAGFSTDTQYF
CDR3nt: TGTGCCATCAGGGCGGGATTTAGCACAGATACGCAGTATTTT

j_gene: TRBJ2-5
abundance: few
v_gene: TRBV7-8
d_gene: TRBD1
CDR3aa: CASSTGEETQYF
CDR3nt: TGTGCCAGTTCGACAGGGGAAGAGACCCAGTACTTC

j_gene: TRBJ2-7
abundance: many
v_gene: TRBV20-1
d_gene: NA
CDR3aa: CSGRTDYEQYF
CDR3nt: TGCAGTGGGCGGACCGACTACGAGCAGTACTTC

j_gene: TRBJ1-5
abundance: many
v_gene: TRBV19
d_gene: TRBD1
CDR3aa: CASRGQGYQPQHF
CDR3nt: TGTGCCAGTAGGGGACAGGGCTATCAGCCCCAGCATTTT

j_gene: TRBJ2-3
abundance: many
v_gene: TRBV7-9
d_gene: NA
CDR3aa: CASSLDRDTQYF
CDR3nt: TGTGCCAGCAGCTTAGACAGGGATACGCAGTATTTT